This passage covers 8 T cell receptor beta chains from one sample sequenced in a study of regulatory T cells in long-lasting Graves disease. Researchers made TCR beta libraries by using iRepertoire HTBI primers and running Arm-PCR on CDR3 regions. Each CDR3 protein is one row after TCRdb ran MiXCR on the multiplex PCR reads. The sample lists around 400,000 distinct CDR3 sequences; about 20% were seen once. The time point here: persistent/refractory GD, antithyroid drugs over 5 years with positive TRAb. From RNA extracted from PBMCs, the TCR library was made. The source material was peripheral blood mononuclear cells (PBMCs), sampled when the disease was refractory, from a patient treated with antithyroid drugs. Receptor source: a female donor with Graves disease.

V is TRBV30 and J is TRBJ1-2; TRBD1 might be the D (5 bases). Germline-derived CDR1 and CDR2 are GTSNPN and SVGIG (reference sequence). The CDR3 extends over 14 amino acids. The V gene lost 3 bases and the J gene lost 7 bases, with 18 bases spanning the gap. CDR3 protein: CAWSSSEGFGGYTF. The CDR3, as DNA: TGTGCCTGGAGCTCGTCGGAGGGGTTTGGTGGCTACACCTTC. The variable domain in full, with the rest retrieved from reference TRBV30 and TRBJ1-2, is SQTIHQWPATLVQPVGSPLSLECTVEGTSNPNLYWYRQAAGRGLQLLFYSVGIGQISSEVPQNLSASRPQDRQFILSSKKLLLSDSGFYLCAWSSSEGFGGYTFGSGTRLTVV.

The V and J genes are TRBV28 and TRBJ2-3; 7 bases map to TRBD2. Looked up from germline, CDR1 is MDHEN and CDR2 is SYDVKM. CDR3 length: 13 amino acids. J gave up 0 bases and V 6 bases, and 0 bases lay outside the gene matches. CDR3 region: CASRAGSTDTQYF. CDR3 nucleotide sequence: TGTGCCAGCAGAGCGGGAAGCACAGATACGCAGTATTTT.

As for this clonotype: A read error may produce the germline difference seen at one junction end. J is TRBJ1-5 and V is TRBV29-1, with TRBD1 as a possible D gene (5 bases). The CDR3 has 13 residues. Germline V gives CDR1 SQVTM, CDR2 ANQGSEA. CDR3 DNA sequence: TGCAGCGTTCAAGGGGCTCTCGGTCAGCCCCAGCGTTTT. Translation: CSVQGALGQPQRF.

This clonotype was counted a few times. CDR3 DNA: TGTGCCTGGAGTGTACGATATGGGAGGGCAAGGAATGAGCAGTTCTTC. As protein: CAWSVRYGRARNEQFF. V and J are TRBV30 and TRBJ2-1; 7 nucleotides align to TRBD2. V gave up 0 bases and J gave up 7 bases; unmatched junction bases: 12. CDR1 is GTSNPN and CDR2 is SVGIG in the germline V gene (reference sequence). The CDR3 has 16 amino acids. Combining the CDR3 with reference TRBV30 and TRBJ2-1 gives the whole variable domain SQTIHQWPATLVQPVGSPLSLECTVEGTSNPNLYWYRQAAGRGLQLLFYSVGIGQISSEVPQNLSASRPQDRQFILSSKKLLLSDSGFYLCAWSVRYGRARNEQFFGPGTRLTVL.

This clonotype was found many times. J is TRBJ1-1 and V is TRBV6-1; 7 positions match TRBD1. Germline loops: CDR1 MNHNS, CDR2 SASEGT. The CDR3 totals 13 residues. V shed 6 bases and J 5 bases; nucleotides not matched to a gene: 6. CDR3 in DNA: TGTGCCAGCAGGAACAGGGGAAATACTGAAGCTTTCTTT. This encodes CASRNRGNTEAFF.

This clonotype was seen at least ten times. The chain has TRBV7-2 and TRBJ2-7, with TRBD2 identical over 10 bases. Germline V gene sequence: CDR1 SGHTA, CDR2 FQGNSA. The ends lost 1 base at V and 5 bases at J; junction bases unmatched: 5. This CDR3 contains 15 residues. The CDR3 reads CASSLGLAGVHEQYF. The CDR3 DNA is TGTGCCAGCAGCTTAGGGCTAGCGGGAGTCCACGAGCAGTACTTC.

This clonotype was seen at least ten times. This sequence joins TRBV14 and TRBJ1-2; TRBD1 is a possible D gene (6 bases). V lost 1 base to trimming and J lost 3 bases, with 9 bases between them. CDR3 length: 14 amino acids. CDR1 and CDR2 (germline): SGHDN, FVKESK. The CDR3 DNA reads TGTGCCAGCAGCCAAGGGTCAGGGGACTATGGCTACACCTTC. Translated: CASSQGSGDYGYTF. Together with reference TRBV14 and TRBJ1-2, the CDR3 gives the full variable domain: EAGVTQFPSHSVIEKGQTVTLRCDPISGHDNLYWYRRVMGKEIKFLLHFVKESKQDESGMPNNRFLAERTGGTYSTLKVQPAELEDSGVYFCASSQGSGDYGYTFGSGTRLTVV.

This rearrangement joins TRBV5-1 to TRBJ2-7, with 8 bases fitting TRBD2. The CDR3 spans 14 residues. From germline, CDR1 is SGHRS and CDR2 YFSETQ. J lost 2 bases, V lost 2 bases, and 3 bases had no gene match. The CDR3 here is CASSFRRGAYEQYF. CDR3 nucleotides: TGCGCCAGCAGCTTTAGGCGGGGGGCCTACGAGCAGTACTTC.